This record covers a single T cell receptor beta chain. No much larger clone is present one base from it, and per-base qualities are unavailable. For TCR profiling, total RNA from at least 8,000 sorted tetramer+ CD8 T cells was reverse transcribed into cDNA. CDR3 regions were amplified by PCR with primers annealing to V and J regions, adding unique molecular identifiers to track templates. TCRalpha and TCRbeta chains were profiled using the immunoSEQ platform, including its sequencing and error-correction standards. The paper's processing steps were these. Clonal copy numbers were corrected for sequencing and PCR errors, and CDR3s were defined according to IMGT conventions. Analysis was restricted to productive rearrangements and performed with immunoSEQ Analyzer versions 2.0 and 3.0, while gene-pairing frequencies underwent further processing in Microsoft Excel. V-J pairings were visualized as Circos plots, and CDR3 motifs were found with MEME plus a custom motifSearch program. The probability of generation of TCR sequences was calculated using the OLGA algorithm. Clonotypes found at both visits were termed persistent, clonotypes found only in the acute phase were termed nonpersistent, and clonotypes found only at convalescence were termed de novo. An amino acid clonotype used by more than one donor was defined as a public TCR. Imported from immuneACCESS, the table was reduced by TCRdb to in-frame sequences with V and J called. These copies leave out some clones; in studies compared against another copy, an unresolved V gene accounts for under half, and the cause of the remainder is not known. V and J calls plus clone size are reproduced from that table; the DNA served to infer D and trimming. In this sample the table shows thousands of clones, roughly 25% of which occur a single time. In total, the top ten clones hold roughly 45% of the sample.

From the cysteine up to the phenylalanine, the CDR3 has a length of 13 residues. Kept here is only the CDR3 DNA, which spans 39 bases and is read in frame from base 1. CDR1 and CDR2, per the germline V gene, are SGDLS and YYNGEE. V and J are truncated by 2 bases and 3 bases respectively, leaving an intervening sequence of 9 bases. The time point label of this sample denotes: convalescence about 6 months (5-8 months) after acute presentation (visit 7). Over the course of primary infection, this study followed CD8 T cell responses against two immunodominant EBV epitopes, BRLF1 109 (YVL-BR) and BMLF1 280 (GLC-BM). Primary EBV infection was indicated by a positive serum heterophile antibody test and EBV viral capsid antigen-specific IgM. As a first step, magnetic positive selection (MACS) was used to enrich total CD8 T cells from the PBMCs. A FACSAria III was used to sort live CD3+ CD8+ tetramer+ cells to over 85% purity. A PE-conjugated tetramer loaded with the BMLF1 280-288 peptide was used to sort the cells. After tetramer sorting, TCR repertoires of EBV epitope-specific CD8 T cells were deep-sequenced directly ex vivo at acute infection and at convalescence. The donors were three individuals between 18 and 29 years old who had clinical acute infectious mononucleosis along with laboratory evidence of primary EBV infection. Heparinized peripheral blood was collected when donors presented clinically with mononucleosis symptoms and again about 6 months afterward. Ficoll-Paque density gradient centrifugation was used to isolate PBMCs.

These data come from a study of blood T cell repertoires in acute mononucleosis (dated by TCRdb to 2020 to 2021). At the level of the whole study: Convalescent samples were collected 5 to 8 months after the acute presentation, representing the memory response. The mean blood EBV load was around 4 log10 genome copies per million B cells in acute infection and about 2.5 at convalescence.

Findings and caveats that apply to the study as a whole: GLC-BM selection appeared to involve both chains, including public TCRbeta motifs on BV14-BJ2 and BV20-BJ1 alongside a TCRalpha motif on AV5-AJ31. Only 7.5% to 9% of unique acute clonotypes persisted into convalescence, yet these made up most of the response; new diverse de novo clonotypes seemingly replaced the rest. The cohort comprised only a few donors, so group averages rested on very few individuals. Because only a fraction of each donor's blood was analyzed, sampling error might partly account for the low clonotype overlap between the acute and convalescent samples.

This receptor was identified in a woman aged 18-29 years with infectious mononucleosis caused by EBV. The sequencing used EBV GLC epitope tetramer+ CD8+ T cells sorted from PBMCs, collected during convalescence from infectious mononucleosis. The cell subset or site label for this specimen denotes: CD8 T cells binding tetramer with EBV BMLF1 280-288 peptide (GLC-BM). The rearrangement joined TRBV9 to TRBJ2-7; a tentative D match to TRBD2 spans 6 bases. CDR3 region: CASSVEAGYEQYF. The DNA is TGTGCCAGCAGCGTCGAAGCGGGCTACGAGCAGTACTTC.